Below, one TCR beta chain is given with its context. Its antigen remains unknown. The entry originates in a study of graft-versus-host responses after intestinal transplantation. Clones were sequenced by immunoSEQ multiplex PCR, and TCRdb holds only the in-frame ones, with some missing. The data contain 70,000 to 75,000 clones, around 92% of them seen just once; the ten biggest clones take up around 2.3%. The germline gives CDR1 MNHEY, CDR2 SVGAGI. This CDR3 region has 14 residues. Between the trimmed V and J ends, which lost 0 bases and 4 bases, there was a span of 9 bases. Notes on the study in general: In patients with graft-donor T cell macrochimerism, allograft graft-versus-host to host-versus-graft clonal ratios were high.

Source: unstimulated CD8+ T cells sorted from spleen or lymph node cells, taken before intestinal transplant. The receptor's source is a human donor who received an intestinal transplant. The chain employs TRBV6-5 and TRBJ1-2; D gene ambiguous. The CDR3 sequence is CASSYSFPSYGYTF. DNA of the CDR3: TGTGCCAGCAGTTACTCGTTTCCCAGCTATGGCTACACCTTC.